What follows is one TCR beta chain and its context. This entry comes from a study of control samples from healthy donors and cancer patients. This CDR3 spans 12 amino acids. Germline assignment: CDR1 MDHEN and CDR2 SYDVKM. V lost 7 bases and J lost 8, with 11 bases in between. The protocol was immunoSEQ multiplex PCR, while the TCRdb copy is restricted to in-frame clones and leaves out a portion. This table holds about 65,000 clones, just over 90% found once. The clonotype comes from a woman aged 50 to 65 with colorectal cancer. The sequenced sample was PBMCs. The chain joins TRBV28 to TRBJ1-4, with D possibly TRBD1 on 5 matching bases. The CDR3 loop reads CASTQGNEKLFF. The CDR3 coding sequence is TGTGCCAGCACCCAGGGAAACGAAAAACTGTTTTTT.